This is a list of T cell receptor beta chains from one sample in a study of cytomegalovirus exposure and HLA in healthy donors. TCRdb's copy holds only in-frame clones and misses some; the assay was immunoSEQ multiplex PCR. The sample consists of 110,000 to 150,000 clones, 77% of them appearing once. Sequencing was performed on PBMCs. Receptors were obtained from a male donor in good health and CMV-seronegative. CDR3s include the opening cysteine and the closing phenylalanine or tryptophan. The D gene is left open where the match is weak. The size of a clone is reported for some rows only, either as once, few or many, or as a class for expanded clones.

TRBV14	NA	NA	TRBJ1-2	CASSPGGAGNYGYTF	TGTGCCAGCAGCCCGGGGGGCGCGGGTAACTATGGCTACACCTTC
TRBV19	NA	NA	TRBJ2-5	CASSGGAGETQYF	TGTGCCAGTAGTGGGGGGGCGGGGGAGACCCAGTACTTC
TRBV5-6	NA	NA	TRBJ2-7	CASSARAATYEQYF	TGTGCCAGCAGCGCGCGGGCAGCGACCTACGAGCAGTACTTC
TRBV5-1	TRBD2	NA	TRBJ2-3	CASSLSSGGARRQYF	TGCGCCAGCAGCTTGTCTAGCGGGGGGGCCAGGAGGCAGTATTTT
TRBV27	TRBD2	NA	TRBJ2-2	CASSLGGRTGELFF	TGTGCCAGCAGTTTGGGCGGGAGGACCGGGGAGCTGTTTTTT
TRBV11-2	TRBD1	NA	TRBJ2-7	CASSFLGSWTGDPYEQYF	TGTGCCAGCAGCTTCTTGGGGTCATGGACAGGGGATCCGTACGAGCAGTACTTC
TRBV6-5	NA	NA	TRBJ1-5	CASSYSMRGSGAQHF	TGTGCCAGCAGTTACTCGATGCGGGGCTCGGGGGCCCAGCATTTT
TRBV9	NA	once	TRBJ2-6	CASSVVRAGANVLTF	TGTGCCAGCAGCGTAGTGAGGGCTGGGGCCAACGTCCTGACTTTC
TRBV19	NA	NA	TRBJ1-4	CASSASRVEKLFF	TGTGCCAGTAGTGCGTCCAGGGTGGAAAAACTGTTTTTT
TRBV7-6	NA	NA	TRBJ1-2	CASSFTGMGGYTF	TGTGCCAGCAGCTTTACGGGGATGGGGGGCTACACCTTC
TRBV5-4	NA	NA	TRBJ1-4	CASSSKQQGSNEKLFF	TGTGCCAGCAGCTCTAAACAGCAGGGGTCTAATGAAAAACTGTTTTTT
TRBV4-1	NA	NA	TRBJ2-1	CASRDGVRYNEQFF	TGCGCCAGCAGAGACGGGGTTCGTTACAATGAGCAGTTCTTC